A single sample gave rise to the 22 T cell receptor beta chains below, sequenced in a study of T cell responses to AZD1222 COVID-19 vaccine. Assay used: immunoSEQ multiplex PCR; TCRdb lists only in-frame clones, some missing. Here the sample spans about 100,000 clones, 85% to 90% being singletons. The sequenced sample was peripheral blood, obtained on day 0 of AZD1222 vaccination. Source of these receptors: an adult in good health.

The gene calls are TRBV7-3 and TRBJ2-7; D could derive from TRBD1 or TRBD2 (5 bases each). Germline CDR1 SGHTA, CDR2 FQGTGA. Trimming removed 2 bases at V and 2 bases at J, with 13 bases between. The CDR3 loop spans 15 amino acids. The CDR3 bases are TGTGCCAGCAGCTTAGCTCCGGGACCAACCTACGAGCAGTACTTC. This translates into CASSLAPGPTYEQYF.

V gene TRBV6-2 or TRBV6-3 combines with J gene TRBJ2-7; no clear D gene. The CDR3 contains 14 residues. Trimming stripped 3 bases from V and 0 bases from J, with 9 bases between. Germline CDR1 MNHEY, CDR2 SVGEGT. CDR3 DNA sequence: TGTGCCAGCAGTTATGAAACGGACTCCTACGAGCAGTACTTC. Encoded protein: CASSYETDSYEQYF.

The V gene is TRBV5-1, the J gene TRBJ2-5, with no clear D. V was pared by 4 bases and J by 3 bases, with 4 bases between. CDR1 and CDR2 from the germline V gene are SGHRS and YFSETQ. The CDR3 is 11 amino acids. CDR3 loop: CASSLKETQYF. The DNA for the CDR3 is TGCGCCAGCAGCCTAAAAGAGACCCAGTACTTC.

This rearrangement joins TRBV7-9 to TRBJ2-2; D gene uncertain. The CDR3 is 14 amino acids. Deletions cut 11 bases from V and 4 bases from J, with 17 bases between. CDR1 and CDR2 (germline): SEHNR, FQNEAQ (reference sequence). CDR3 protein: CALGHQSTTGELFF. In DNA form, the CDR3 reads TGTGCCCTCGGGCACCAGTCTACCACCGGGGAGCTGTTTTTT.

V usage is TRBV5-1 and J usage is TRBJ2-1; the D gene could be TRBD1 or TRBD2 (7 bases each). The CDR3 runs 16 residues. Germline assignment: CDR1 SGHRS and CDR2 YFSETQ. Trimming cost V 4 bases and J 9 bases, with 23 bases left between them. The CDR3, as DNA: TGCGCCAGCAGCCCCCGAACAGGGGAGGGGAGAGCTGAGCAGTTCTTC. Translated: CASSPRTGEGRAEQFF.

This clone appeared once. The gene calls are TRBV6-5 and TRBJ2-7; D ambiguous. V gave up 0 bases and J gave up 3 bases, with 9 bases separating them. CDR1 MNHEY and CDR2 SVGAGI come from the germline V gene. The CDR3 is 14 residues long. CDR3: CASSYSSLDYEQYF. The CDR3 nucleotides read TGTGCCAGCAGTTACTCGAGTTTGGACTACGAGCAGTACTTC.

This sequence joins TRBV5-1 and TRBJ1-6; D perhaps matches TRBD1 (5 bases). Trimming took 6 bases from V and 10 from J, leaving 20 bases between them. Germline lookup yields CDR1 SGHRS and CDR2 YFSETQ. This CDR3 spans 15 amino acids. The CDR3 protein is CASTTLGTLESPLHF. CDR3 nucleotides: TGCGCCAGCACCACCCTTGGGACCTTAGAATCACCCCTCCACTTT.

The chain employs TRBV27 and TRBJ1-4; 9 bases map to TRBD1. Germline V gives CDR1 MNHEY, CDR2 SMNVEV (reference sequence). The CDR3 length is 18 residues. With 5 bases clipped from V and 7 bases from J, the junction kept 17 bases outside the gene matches. The CDR3 loop is CASSPIRYDGTGFEKLFF. The CDR3 region has the DNA TGTGCCAGCAGTCCCATCCGATACGACGGGACAGGGTTTGAAAAACTGTTTTTT.

The chain couples TRBV7-9 to TRBJ2-7; TRBD1 agrees at 7 bases. This CDR3 spans 14 amino acids. V dropped 5 bases and J dropped 2; count of bases not matched to a gene: 6. Germline V gives CDR1 SEHNR, CDR2 FQNEAQ (reference sequence). CDR3 protein: CASSRGQVPYEQYF. As DNA, the CDR3 is TGTGCCAGCAGCAGAGGACAGGTACCCTACGAGCAGTACTTC.

The chain uses TRBV7-6 and TRBJ2-7; possibly TRBD1 for D (5 bases). This CDR3 comprises 14 residues. Germline V lookup: CDR1 SGHVS, CDR2 FNYEAQ. V was clipped by 6 bases and J by 1 base, with 13 bases between them. CDR3 region: CASSSDAGSYEQYF. CDR3 bases: TGTGCCAGCAGTTCGGATGCAGGGTCCTACGAGCAGTACTTC.

The genes are TRBV7-2 and TRBJ2-7; 9 bases are shared with TRBD1. CDR3 length: 14 residues. Per the germline V gene, CDR1 is SGHTA and CDR2 is FQGNSA. The ends lost 5 bases at V and 4 bases at J; junction bases unmatched: 6. This CDR3 reads CASSADRGNYEQYF. CDR3 bases: TGTGCCAGCAGCGCAGACAGGGGGAATTACGAGCAGTACTTC.

V gene TRBV27 combines with J gene TRBJ1-2; no clear D gene. Trimming cost V 0 bases and J 7 bases, with 12 bases left between them. The CDR3 is made up of 14 amino acids. Germline CDR1 is MNHEY and CDR2 is SMNVEV (reference sequence). CDR3 region: CASSLSSWEGGYTF. The CDR3 DNA is TGTGCCAGCAGTTTATCTTCCTGGGAGGGTGGCTACACCTTC.

This sequence joins TRBV10-3 and TRBJ2-5; D is unresolved. This CDR3 comprises 11 residues. Germline V gene sequence: CDR1 ENHRY, CDR2 SYGVKD. The V end was cut by 0 bases, the J end by 5 bases, with 1 base between. In nucleotides, the CDR3 is TGTGCCATCAGTGAGTCCGAGACCCAGTACTTC. Its protein product is CAISESETQYF.

In its sample, this clone was seen a few times. This chain uses TRBV2 with TRBJ2-7; D perhaps matches TRBD2 (6 bases). There are 13 residues in the CDR3. Trimming pared 3 bases from V and 3 bases from J, leaving 9 bases between. The germline V gene has CDR1 SNHLY and CDR2 FYNNEI. CDR3 residues: CASSEGLLYEQYF. DNA for the CDR3: TGTGCCAGCAGTGAGGGACTCCTCTACGAGCAGTACTTC.

The count of this clone is one. The chain recombines TRBV3-1 (or the pseudogene TRBV3-2) with TRBJ1-5, with 9 bases matching TRBD1. The trim removed 1 base at V and 9 bases at J, leaving 7 bases unmatched. Germline values: CDR1 LGHDT, CDR2 YNNKEL (reference sequence). The CDR3 consists of 15 residues. DNA for the CDR3: TGTGCCAGCAGCCAAGGGCGGACAGGGGAGAGGCCCCAGCATTTT. Translation: CASSQGRTGERPQHF.

The chain combines TRBV6-1 with TRBJ2-3; D gene uncertain. Trimming removed 4 bases at V and 2 bases at J, with 16 bases between. Germline CDR1 is MNHNS and CDR2 is SASEGT. The CDR3 length is 16 residues. The CDR3 sequence: CASSVVGGTLTDTQYF. In DNA form, the CDR3 reads TGTGCCAGCAGTGTAGTAGGTGGCACCCTCACAGATACGCAGTATTTT.

This chain uses TRBV29-1 with TRBJ1-2, with D tentatively TRBD1 (5 bases). CDR1 is SQVTM and CDR2 is ANQGSEA in the germline V gene. Trimming took 1 base from V and 6 from J, leaving 12 bases between them. The CDR3 sequence is 13 residues long. This chain's CDR3 is CSVEGGGANGYTF. The CDR3 DNA reads as TGCAGCGTTGAAGGCGGAGGGGCGAATGGCTACACCTTC. The entire variable domain, with the rest obtained from reference TRBV29-1 and TRBJ1-2, is as follows: SAVISQKPSRDICQRGTSLTIQCQVDSQVTMMFWYRQQPGQSLTLIATANQGSEATYESGFVIDKFPISRPNLTFSTLTVSNMSPEDSSIYLCSVEGGGANGYTFGSGTRLTVV.

This clone was seen more than once but under ten times. The gene calls are TRBV19 and TRBJ1-1; possible D gene TRBD1, 6 bases. Germline assignment: CDR1 LNHDA and CDR2 SQIVND (reference sequence). The V end lost 4 bases, the J end lost 9 bases, and 9 bases lay between the germline ends. CDR3 length: 11 residues. CDR3 region: CASSNRVKAFF. The CDR3 coding sequence is TGTGCCAGTAGTAACAGGGTTAAAGCTTTCTTT.

CDR3 DNA: TGTGCCAGTACCAGTGACAGTGCCGGGCCCCAGCATTTT. Encoded protein: CASTSDSAGPQHF. The rearrangement uses TRBV19 and TRBJ1-5; D is perhaps TRBD1 (5 bases). CDR1 and CDR2 from the germline V gene are LNHDA and SQIVND (reference sequence). V lost 7 bases to trimming and J lost 9 bases, with 16 bases between them. The CDR3 spans 13 residues.

This clone was observed a handful of times. This chain uses TRBV2 with TRBJ1-2; 9 nucleotides align to TRBD1. Trimming removed 4 bases from V and 7 bases from J; junction bases left unmatched: 7. The CDR3 consists of 14 residues. The germline V gene encodes CDR1 SNHLY and CDR2 FYNNEI. The CDR3 is CASSAGTGYGGYTF. The CDR3 DNA reads as TGTGCCAGCAGTGCCGGGACAGGGTATGGTGGCTACACCTTC.

The V gene is TRBV13, the J gene TRBJ1-1; no reliable D call. V was pared by 4 bases and J by 0 bases, with 6 bases between. The CDR3 sequence is 13 residues long. CDR1 PRHDT and CDR2 FYEKMQ come from the germline V gene (reference sequence). CDR3 sequence reads: CASSSRMNTEAFF. CDR3 DNA: TGTGCCAGCAGCTCCCGTATGAACACTGAAGCTTTCTTT.

The CDR3 reads CASSWGRSGNTIYF. The DNA of the CDR3 is TGTGCCAGCAGCTGGGGACGGTCGGGAAACACCATATATTTT. The chain employs TRBV5-6 and TRBJ1-3; maybe TRBD1 (5 bases). The germline V and J ends were trimmed by 3 bases and 4 bases, with 11 bases remaining between them. Germline CDR1 reads SGHDT; CDR2 reads YYEEEE. The CDR3 runs to 14 residues.